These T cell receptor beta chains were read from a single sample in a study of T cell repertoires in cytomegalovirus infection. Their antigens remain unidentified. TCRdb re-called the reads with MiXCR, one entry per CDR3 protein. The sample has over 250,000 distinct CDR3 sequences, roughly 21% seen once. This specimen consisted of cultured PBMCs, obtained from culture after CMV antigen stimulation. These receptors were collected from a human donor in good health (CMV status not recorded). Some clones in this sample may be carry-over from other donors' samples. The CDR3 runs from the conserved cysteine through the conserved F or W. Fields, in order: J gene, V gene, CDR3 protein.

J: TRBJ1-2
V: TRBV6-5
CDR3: CASSPQGKSGYTF

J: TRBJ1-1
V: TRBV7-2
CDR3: CASTDRARGGMNTEAFF

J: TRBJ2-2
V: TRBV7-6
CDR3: CASSFDGGGELFF

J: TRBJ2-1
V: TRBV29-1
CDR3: CSVDAPGQLSYNEQFF

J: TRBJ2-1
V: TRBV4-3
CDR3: CASSQDSEQFF

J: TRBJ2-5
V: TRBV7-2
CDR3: CASSLAAGTSQETQYF

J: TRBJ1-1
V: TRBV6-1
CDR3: CASSFRGTGLTEAFF

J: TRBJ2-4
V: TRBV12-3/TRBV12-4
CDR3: CASSPSKNIQYF

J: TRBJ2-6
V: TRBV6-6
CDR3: CASSYYSGRAGANVLTF

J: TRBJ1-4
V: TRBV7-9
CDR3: CASSLGAGGNEKLFF

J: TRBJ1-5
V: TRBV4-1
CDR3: CASSQDMGWGSNQPQHF

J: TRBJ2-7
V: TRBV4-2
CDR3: CASTVTGAPGGEQYF

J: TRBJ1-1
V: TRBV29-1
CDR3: CSVDRGTSTEAFF

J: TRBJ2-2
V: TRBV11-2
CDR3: CASSFLAGGLSGELFF

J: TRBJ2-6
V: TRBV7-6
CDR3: CASQLGSGANVLTF

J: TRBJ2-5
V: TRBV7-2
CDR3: CASSLDSTRETQYF

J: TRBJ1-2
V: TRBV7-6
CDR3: CASRPGQGAGYTF

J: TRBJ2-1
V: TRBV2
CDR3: CASTGGRGQFF

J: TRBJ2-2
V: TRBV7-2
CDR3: CASSLAPGTGNTGELFF

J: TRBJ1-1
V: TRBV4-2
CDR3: CASSQAGTGGTEAFF

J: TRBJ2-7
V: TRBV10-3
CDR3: CATAGYEQYF

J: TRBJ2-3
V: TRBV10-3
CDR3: CAIDNRPSGRKTDTQYF